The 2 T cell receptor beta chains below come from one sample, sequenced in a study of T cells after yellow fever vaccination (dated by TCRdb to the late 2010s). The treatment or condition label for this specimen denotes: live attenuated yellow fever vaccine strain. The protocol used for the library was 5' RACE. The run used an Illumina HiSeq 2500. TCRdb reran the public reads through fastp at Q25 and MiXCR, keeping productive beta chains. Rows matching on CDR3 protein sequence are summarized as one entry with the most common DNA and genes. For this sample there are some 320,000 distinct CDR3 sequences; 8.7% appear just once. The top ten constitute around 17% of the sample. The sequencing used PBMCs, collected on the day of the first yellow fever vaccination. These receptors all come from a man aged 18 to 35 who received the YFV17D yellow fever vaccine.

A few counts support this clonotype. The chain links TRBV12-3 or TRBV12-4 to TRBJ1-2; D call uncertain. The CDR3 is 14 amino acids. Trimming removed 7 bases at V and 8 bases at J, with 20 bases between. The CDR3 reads CASTARGPGRGYTF. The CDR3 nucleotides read TGTGCCAGCACCGCCAGAGGCCCTGGCCGGGGCTACACCTTC.

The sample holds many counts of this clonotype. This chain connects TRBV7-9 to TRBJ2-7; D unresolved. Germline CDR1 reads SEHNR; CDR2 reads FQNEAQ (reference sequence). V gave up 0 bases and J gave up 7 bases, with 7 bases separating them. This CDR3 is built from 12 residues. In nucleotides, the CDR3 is TGTGCCAGCAGCTTAGCTTCTAAAGAGCAGTACTTC. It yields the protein CASSLASKEQYF.